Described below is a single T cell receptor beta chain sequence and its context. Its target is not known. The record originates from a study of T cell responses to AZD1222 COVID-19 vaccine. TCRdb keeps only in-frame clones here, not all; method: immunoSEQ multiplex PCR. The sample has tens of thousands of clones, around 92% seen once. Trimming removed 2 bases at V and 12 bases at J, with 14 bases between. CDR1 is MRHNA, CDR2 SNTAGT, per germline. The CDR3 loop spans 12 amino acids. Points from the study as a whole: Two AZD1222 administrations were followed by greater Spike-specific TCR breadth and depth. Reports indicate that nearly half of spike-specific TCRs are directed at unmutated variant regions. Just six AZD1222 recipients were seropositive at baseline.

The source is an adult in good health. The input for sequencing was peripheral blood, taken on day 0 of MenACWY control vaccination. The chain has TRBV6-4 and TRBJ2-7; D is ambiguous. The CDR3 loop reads CASSDLRHRRYF. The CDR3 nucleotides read TGTGCCAGCAGTGACCTAAGACACCGGAGGTACTTC.